This T cell receptor (beta chain) comes out of a study of CD8+ T cells in alopecia areata. Across the whole study: The roughly 7-11-week-old female C3H/HeJ mice were given skin taken from 6-12-month-old C3H/HeJ graft donors that had spontaneous alopecia.

This clone was detected only a few times. Antigen specificity is unknown. The listed genes are named as in mouse. The CDR3 is cut off 4 residues early in the read; its end comes from the germline J gene. The study sorted pooled cutaneous lymph node cells by CD4, CD8alpha, NKG2D, NKG2ACE and other markers. CDR3 size: 16 residues. J lost 3 bases, V lost 2 bases, and 4 bases had no gene match. The germline V gene encodes CDR1 NNHDY and CDR2 SYVADS. Sequencing used cDNA as its template, made by extracting RNA and reverse transcribing it. Sequenced by immunoSEQ multiplex PCR; TCRdb stores in-frame clones only, minus some. The sample yields about 270,000 clones, without any singletons. General study results and limits: Affected lesional scalp, above all in alopecia totalis/universalis, was more clonal than normal scalp. Tissue-resident alphabeta T cells belonging to normal skin likewise get sequenced within scalp specimens. Relative to mice, TCR sharing across patients was less clear, a difference possibly HLA-related.

The specimen sequenced was CD4+ T cells sorted from a lymph node. The origin of this receptor is a C3H/HeJ mouse with alopecia areata. MHC haplotype: H2-k. The chain recombines TRBV13-3 with TRBJ2-1; TRBD2 matches 11 bases. The CDR3 sequence is CASSDPGLGAYAEQFF. The part of the CDR3 DNA that was read is TGTGCCAGCAGTGACCCGGGACTGGGGGCCTATGCT.